This T cell receptor (beta chain) was identified during a study of T cell responses to AZD1222 COVID-19 vaccine. The CDR3 is made up of 14 amino acids. V lost 1 base and J lost 5; bases outside the gene matches: 2. The germline V gene has CDR1 SGHNT and CDR2 YYREEE (reference sequence). Here immunoSEQ multiplex PCR was the method, and the copy in TCRdb shows in-frame clones only, minus some. Of about 100,000 clones detected, 70% to 90% appear once; the ten largest clones hold roughly 2.5%. V usage is TRBV5-4 and J usage is TRBJ2-1; 8 nucleotides match TRBD2. Sequenced material: peripheral blood, taken 28 days after the second AZD1222 dose. This TCR was sampled from an adult who received the AZD1222 COVID-19 vaccine. The CDR3: CASSLTGGDNEQFF. Written as DNA, the CDR3 is TGTGCCAGCAGCTTGACGGGAGGGGACAATGAGCAGTTCTTC.